In its sample, the clone carrying this TCR beta chain was seen many times. Its specificity is unknown. This entry belongs to a study of T cells after yellow fever vaccination. 5'RACE template switching produced TCR cDNA carrying a universal primer site and UMIs. TCRdb itself ran the 5' RACE reads through MiXCR, one entry per CDR3 protein. Here the sample spans hundreds of thousands of distinct CDR3 sequences, about 9.9% being singletons. This CDR3 spans 16 amino acids. Trimming cost V 6 bases and J 6 bases; bases outside gene matches: 13. Germline assignment: CDR1 ENHRY and CDR2 SYGVKD. Study results and caveats: A weaker secondary response peaked on day 5, the primary on day 15. High-abundance clonotypes from the bulk population could contaminate FACS-sorted repertoires.

This specimen consisted of PBMCs, obtained on the day of the first yellow fever vaccination. This clonotype originated in a man aged 18 to 30 who received the YFV17D yellow fever vaccine. The V and J genes are TRBV10-3 and TRBJ2-2, with 7 bases fitting TRBD1. The CDR3 region has the DNA TGTGCCATCAGAGACAGACAGGGCAGTTATGCCGGGGAGCTGTTTTTT. Residues: CAIRDRQGSYAGELFF.